Listed below are T cell receptor beta chains from one sample, sequenced in a study of Ad26.COV2.S vaccination and SARS-CoV-2 variants. Profiled with immunoSEQ multiplex PCR; TCRdb holds only in-frame clones, not every one. The data hold around 340,000 clones, with around 89% observed a single time. The sample here was peripheral blood, taken in a trial of Ad26.COV2.S vaccine versus placebo. The receptor set was obtained from a person aged 18-65 years who received the Ad26.COV2.S COVID-19 vaccine or a placebo. Both conserved end residues are trimmed from each CDR3. Each record gives: J gene, V gene, CDR3 protein.

>TRBJ1-3|TRBV5-4
ASSGDPRSGNTIY
>TRBJ1-3|TRBV7-2
ASSRSGNTIY
>TRBJ2-7|TRBV27
ASSLTSGGVYEQY
>TRBJ1-2|TRBV4-2
ASSQTSSAGGIGYT
>TRBJ2-2|TRBV27
ASSLPSTGGGELF
>TRBJ1-6|TRBV10-3
AISHAGTGNSPLH
>TRBJ2-1|TRBV7-3
ASSPTSGLGNEQF
>TRBJ2-7|TRBV14
ASSQDDYEQY
>TRBJ2-1|TRBV5-1
ASSLAPRRDEQF
>TRBJ2-2|TRBV30
AWTGRYTGELF
>TRBJ1-5|TRBV7-9
ASSSSADNQPQH
>TRBJ2-7|TRBV7-8
ASSLESSGMDEQY
>TRBJ2-7|TRBV30
AYNRQGAEEQY
>TRBJ2-6|TRBV4-3
ASSQGTSGANVLT
>TRBJ1-1|TRBV10-3
AISAPETLGTEAF
>TRBJ2-7|TRBV3-1/TRBV3-2
ASSLTGTGGYEQY